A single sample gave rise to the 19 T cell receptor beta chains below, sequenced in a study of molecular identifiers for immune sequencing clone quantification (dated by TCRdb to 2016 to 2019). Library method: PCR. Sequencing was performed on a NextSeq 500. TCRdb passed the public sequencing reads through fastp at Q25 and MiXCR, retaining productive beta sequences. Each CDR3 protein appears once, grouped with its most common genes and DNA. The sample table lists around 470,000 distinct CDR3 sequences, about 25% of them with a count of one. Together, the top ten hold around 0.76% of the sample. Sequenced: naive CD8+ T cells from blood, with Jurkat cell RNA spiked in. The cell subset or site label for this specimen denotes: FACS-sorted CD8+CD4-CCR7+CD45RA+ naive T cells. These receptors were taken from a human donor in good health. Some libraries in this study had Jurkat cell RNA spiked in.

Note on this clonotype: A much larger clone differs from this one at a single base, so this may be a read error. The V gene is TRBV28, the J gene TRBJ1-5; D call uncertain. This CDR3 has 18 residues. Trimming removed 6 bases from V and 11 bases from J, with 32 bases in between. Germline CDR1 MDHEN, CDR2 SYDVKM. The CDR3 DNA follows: TGTGCCAGCAGCAGTTTTATGACGGGCCCGGCCCCGGGCCAGGCCCAGCATTTT. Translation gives CASSSFMTGPAPGQAQHF.

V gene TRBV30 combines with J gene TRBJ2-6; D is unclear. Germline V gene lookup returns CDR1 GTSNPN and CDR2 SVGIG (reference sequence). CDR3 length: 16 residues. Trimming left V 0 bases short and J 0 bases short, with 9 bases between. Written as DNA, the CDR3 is TGTGCCTGGAGTGTACATCAGCTCTCTGGGGCCAACGTCCTGACTTTC. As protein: CAWSVHQLSGANVLTF.

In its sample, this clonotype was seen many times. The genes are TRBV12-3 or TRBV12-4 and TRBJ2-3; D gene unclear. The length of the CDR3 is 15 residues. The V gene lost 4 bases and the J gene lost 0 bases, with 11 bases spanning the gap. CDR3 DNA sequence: TGTGCCAGCAGTTCCTCCGTTTACAGCACAGATACGCAGTATTTT. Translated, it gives CASSSSVYSTDTQYF.

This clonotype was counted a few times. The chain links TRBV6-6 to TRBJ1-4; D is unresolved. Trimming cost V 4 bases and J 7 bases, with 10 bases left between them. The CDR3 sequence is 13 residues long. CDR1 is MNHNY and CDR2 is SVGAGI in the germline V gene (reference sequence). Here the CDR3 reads CASSLGFGEKLFF. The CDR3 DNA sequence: TGTGCCAGCAGTTTGGGGTTTGGTGAAAAACTGTTTTTT.

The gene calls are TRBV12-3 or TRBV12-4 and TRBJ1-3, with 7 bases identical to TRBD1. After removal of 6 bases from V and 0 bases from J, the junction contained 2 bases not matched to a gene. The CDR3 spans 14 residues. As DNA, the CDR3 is TGTGCCAGCAGCGGGGACAGCTCTGGAAACACCATATATTTT. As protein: CASSGDSSGNTIYF.

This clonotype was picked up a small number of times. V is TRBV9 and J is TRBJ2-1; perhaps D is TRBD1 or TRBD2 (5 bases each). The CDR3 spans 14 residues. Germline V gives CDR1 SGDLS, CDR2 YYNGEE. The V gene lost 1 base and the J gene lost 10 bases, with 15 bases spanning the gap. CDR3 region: CASSVMHGTSEQFF. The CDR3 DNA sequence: TGTGCCAGCAGCGTAATGCACGGGACCTCCGAGCAGTTCTTC.

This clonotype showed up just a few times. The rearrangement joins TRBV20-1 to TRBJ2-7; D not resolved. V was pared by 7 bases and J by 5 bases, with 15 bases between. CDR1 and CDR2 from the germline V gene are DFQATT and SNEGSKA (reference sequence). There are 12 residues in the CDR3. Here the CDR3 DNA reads TGCAGTGTAGGGCAGGCCCCAAACGAGCAGTACTTC. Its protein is CSVGQAPNEQYF.

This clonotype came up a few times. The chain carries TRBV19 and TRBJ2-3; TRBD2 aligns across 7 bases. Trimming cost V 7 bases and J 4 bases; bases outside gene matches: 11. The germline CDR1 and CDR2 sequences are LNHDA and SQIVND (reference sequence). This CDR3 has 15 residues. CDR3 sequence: CASNSHSGSSDTQYF. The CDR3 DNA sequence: TGTGCCAGTAATTCCCATAGCGGGTCCTCAGATACGCAGTATTTT.

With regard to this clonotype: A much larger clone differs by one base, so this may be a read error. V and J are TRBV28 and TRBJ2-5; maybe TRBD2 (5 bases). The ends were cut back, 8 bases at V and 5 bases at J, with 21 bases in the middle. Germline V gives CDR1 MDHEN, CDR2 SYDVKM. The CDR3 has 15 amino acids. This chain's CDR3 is CASGVIHGPGETQYF. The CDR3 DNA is TGTGCCAGCGGTGTAATTCACGGACCGGGGGAGACCCAGTACTTC.

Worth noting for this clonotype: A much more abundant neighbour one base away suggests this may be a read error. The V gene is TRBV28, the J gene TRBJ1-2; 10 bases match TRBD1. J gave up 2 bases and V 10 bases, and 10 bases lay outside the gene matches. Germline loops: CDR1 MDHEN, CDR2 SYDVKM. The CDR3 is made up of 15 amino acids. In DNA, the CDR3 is TGTGCCAACAGCCCGCGGGGACAGGGGAACTATGGCTACACCTTC. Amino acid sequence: CANSPRGQGNYGYTF.

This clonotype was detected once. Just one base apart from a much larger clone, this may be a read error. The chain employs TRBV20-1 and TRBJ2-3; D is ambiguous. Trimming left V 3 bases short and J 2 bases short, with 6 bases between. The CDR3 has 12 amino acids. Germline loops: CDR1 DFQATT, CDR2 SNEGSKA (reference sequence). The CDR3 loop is CSASRFTDTQYF. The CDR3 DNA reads TGCAGTGCTAGCAGATTCACAGATACGCAGTATTTT.

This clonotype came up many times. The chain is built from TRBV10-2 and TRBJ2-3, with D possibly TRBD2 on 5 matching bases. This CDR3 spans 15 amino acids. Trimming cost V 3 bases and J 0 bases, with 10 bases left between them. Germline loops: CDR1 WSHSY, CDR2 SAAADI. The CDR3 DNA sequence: TGCGCCAGCAGTGATACCGGGGATAGCACAGATACGCAGTATTTT. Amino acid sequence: CASSDTGDSTDTQYF.

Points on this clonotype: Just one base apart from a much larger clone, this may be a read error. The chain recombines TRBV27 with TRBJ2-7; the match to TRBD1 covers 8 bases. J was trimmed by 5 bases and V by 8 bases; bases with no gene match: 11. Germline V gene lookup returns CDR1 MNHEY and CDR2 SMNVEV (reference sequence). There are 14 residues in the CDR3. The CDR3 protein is CASGSRDRGDEQYF. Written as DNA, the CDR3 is TGTGCCAGCGGTTCCAGAGACAGGGGCGACGAGCAGTACTTC.

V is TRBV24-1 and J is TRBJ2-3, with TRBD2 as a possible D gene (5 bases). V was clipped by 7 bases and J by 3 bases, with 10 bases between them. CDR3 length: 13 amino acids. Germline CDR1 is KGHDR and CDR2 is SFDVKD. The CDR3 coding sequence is TGTGCCACCAGACTAGGCGGGACAGATACGCAGTATTTT. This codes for CATRLGGTDTQYF.

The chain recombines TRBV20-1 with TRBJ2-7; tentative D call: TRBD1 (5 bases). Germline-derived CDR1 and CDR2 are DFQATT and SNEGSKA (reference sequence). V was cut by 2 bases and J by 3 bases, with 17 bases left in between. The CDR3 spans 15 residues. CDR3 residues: CSARLDNQSNYEQYF. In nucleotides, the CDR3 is TGCAGTGCTAGACTGGACAACCAATCCAACTACGAGCAGTACTTC.

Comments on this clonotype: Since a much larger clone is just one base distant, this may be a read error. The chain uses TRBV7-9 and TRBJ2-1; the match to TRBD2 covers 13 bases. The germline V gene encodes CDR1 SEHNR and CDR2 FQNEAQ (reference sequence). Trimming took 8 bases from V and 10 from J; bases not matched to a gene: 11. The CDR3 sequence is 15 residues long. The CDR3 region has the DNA TGTGCCAGCGGACAACTAGCGGGAGGGCCCCGCGAGCAGTTCTTC. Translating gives CASGQLAGGPREQFF.

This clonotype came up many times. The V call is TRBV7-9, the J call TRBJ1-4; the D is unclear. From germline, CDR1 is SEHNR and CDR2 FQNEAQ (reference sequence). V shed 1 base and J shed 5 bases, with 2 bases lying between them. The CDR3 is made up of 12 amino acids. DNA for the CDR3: TGTGCCAGCAGCTTAGGCAATGAAAAACTGTTTTTT. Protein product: CASSLGNEKLFF.

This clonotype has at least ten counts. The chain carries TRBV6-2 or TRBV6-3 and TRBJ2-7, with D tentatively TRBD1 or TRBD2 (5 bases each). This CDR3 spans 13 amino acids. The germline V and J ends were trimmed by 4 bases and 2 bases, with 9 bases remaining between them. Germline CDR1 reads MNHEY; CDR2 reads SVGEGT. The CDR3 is CASSWGPTYEQYF. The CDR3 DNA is TGTGCCAGCAGTTGGGGACCTACCTACGAGCAGTACTTC.

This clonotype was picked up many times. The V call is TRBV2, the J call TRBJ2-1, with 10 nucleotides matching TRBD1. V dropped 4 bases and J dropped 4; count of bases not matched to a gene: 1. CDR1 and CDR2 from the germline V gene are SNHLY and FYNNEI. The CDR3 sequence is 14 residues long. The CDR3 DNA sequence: TGTGCCAGCAGTGGGGGACAGGGGTACAATGAGCAGTTCTTC. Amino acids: CASSGGQGYNEQFF.